This T cell receptor beta chain derives from a study of T cell changes during pregnancy in multiple sclerosis. The method was immunoSEQ multiplex PCR; TCRdb's version includes in-frame clones alone and lacks a portion of them. This sample carries about 18,000 clones, approximately 84% of them seen once, and the ten largest clones take roughly a sixth. The germline CDR1 and CDR2 sequences are SNHLY and FYNNEI. CDR3 length: 13 amino acids. V dropped 5 bases and J dropped 4; count of bases not matched to a gene: 4. The source of this sequence is a female donor in good health, enrolled as a control in a pregnancy study. This sample comprised CD8+ T cells from peripheral blood mononuclear cells, obtained in the third trimester of pregnancy. This chain links TRBV2 with TRBJ1-2; TRBD1 aligns across 7 bases. The CDR3 protein is CASSRGQIYGYTF. CDR3 bases: TGTGCCAGCAGTCGGGGACAGATCTATGGCTACACCTTC.